A single T cell receptor (beta chain) is shown here with its context. Its cognate antigen is unknown. A 5'RACE template-switching step, the method used to make TCR cDNA, added a universal primer site and UMIs. TCRdb called the 5' RACE reads again in MiXCR, with one record for every CDR3 protein. The sample consists of approximately 510,000 distinct CDR3 sequences, 21% of them appearing once. This sample is drawn from a study of T cells after yellow fever vaccination. Study outcomes and limitations: The secondary response peaked faster, at day 5 versus 15, but was weaker. Clonotypes shared by both compartments, CD4 and CD8, made up a small share.

The CDR3 covers 13 residues. Germline V gene lookup returns CDR1 SGHRS and CDR2 YFSETQ. V dropped 4 bases and J dropped 11 bases, with 15 bases sitting between them. The rearrangement links TRBV5-1 to TRBJ1-4, with D possibly matching TRBD1 (6 bases). The specimen was PBMCs, collected less than 25 days after the first yellow fever vaccination. The sequence was collected from a man between 18 and 29 years old who received the YFV17D yellow fever vaccine. CDR3 residues: CASSKPGHLKLFF. The DNA of the CDR3 is TGCGCCAGCAGCAAGCCGGGACATCTTAAACTGTTTTTT. Together with reference TRBV5-1 and TRBJ1-4, the CDR3 gives the full variable domain: KAGVTQTPRYLIKTRGQQVTLSCSPISGHRSVSWYQQTPGQGLQFLFEYFSETQRNKGNFPGRFSGRQFSNSRSEMNVSTLELGDSALYLCASSKPGHLKLFFGSGTQLSVL.